The entry that follows covers one T cell receptor beta chain sequence. This sample is part of a study of CD8 T cells in Susac syndrome. Unmatched junction bases numbered 1, after V lost 1 base and J lost 3 bases. Germline CDR1 is SGHDN and CDR2 is FVKESK. This CDR3 is built from 15 residues. With random hexamers, 0.5 to 1 ug RNA was reverse transcribed. Amplification of the TCR beta CDR3 was carried out by immunoSEQ multiplex PCR, which spanned a total of 54 Vbeta and 13 Jbeta segments. One entry per CDR3 protein results from TCRdb running MiXCR on the immunoSEQ multiplex PCR reads. The table shows tens of thousands of distinct CDR3 sequences, with more than 85% occurring only once. TCR beta sequencing covered blood CD8+ and CD4+ T cells. The Susac syndrome patients fit the recently defined diagnostic criteria for definite or probable disease. Negative magnetic isolation gave CD8+ and CD4+ cells; FACS enriched CD8+ TEMRA.

V is TRBV14 and J is TRBJ2-3; 10 bases fit TRBD2. The sequenced material came from CD8+ T cells from PBMCs. This sequence originates from a human donor with Susac syndrome. The CDR3 DNA reads TGTGCCAGCAGCCAAGCACTAGCGGGAACAGATACGCAGTATTTT. Translated: CASSQALAGTDTQYF. Supplemented by reference TRBV14 and TRBJ2-3, the full variable domain reads EAGVTQFPSHSVIEKGQTVTLRCDPISGHDNLYWYRRVMGKEIKFLLHFVKESKQDESGMPNNRFLAERTGGTYSTLKVQPAELEDSGVYFCASSQALAGTDTQYFGPGTRLTVL.